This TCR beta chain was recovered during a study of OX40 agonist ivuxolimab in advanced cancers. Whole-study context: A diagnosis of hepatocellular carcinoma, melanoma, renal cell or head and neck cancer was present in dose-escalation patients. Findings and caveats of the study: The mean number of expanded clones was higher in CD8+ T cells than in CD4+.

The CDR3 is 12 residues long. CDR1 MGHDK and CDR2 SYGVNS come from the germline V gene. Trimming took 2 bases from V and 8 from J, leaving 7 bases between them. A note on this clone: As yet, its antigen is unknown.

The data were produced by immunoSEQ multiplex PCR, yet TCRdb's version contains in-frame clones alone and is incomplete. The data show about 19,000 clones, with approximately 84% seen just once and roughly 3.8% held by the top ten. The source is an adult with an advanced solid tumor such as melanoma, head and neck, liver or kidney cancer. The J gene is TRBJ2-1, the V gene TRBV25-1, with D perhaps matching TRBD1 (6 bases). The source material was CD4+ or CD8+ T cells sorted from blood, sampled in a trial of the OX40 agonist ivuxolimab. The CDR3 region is CASSEQGYEQFF. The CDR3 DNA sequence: TGTGCCAGCAGTGAACAGGGGTATGAGCAGTTCTTC.